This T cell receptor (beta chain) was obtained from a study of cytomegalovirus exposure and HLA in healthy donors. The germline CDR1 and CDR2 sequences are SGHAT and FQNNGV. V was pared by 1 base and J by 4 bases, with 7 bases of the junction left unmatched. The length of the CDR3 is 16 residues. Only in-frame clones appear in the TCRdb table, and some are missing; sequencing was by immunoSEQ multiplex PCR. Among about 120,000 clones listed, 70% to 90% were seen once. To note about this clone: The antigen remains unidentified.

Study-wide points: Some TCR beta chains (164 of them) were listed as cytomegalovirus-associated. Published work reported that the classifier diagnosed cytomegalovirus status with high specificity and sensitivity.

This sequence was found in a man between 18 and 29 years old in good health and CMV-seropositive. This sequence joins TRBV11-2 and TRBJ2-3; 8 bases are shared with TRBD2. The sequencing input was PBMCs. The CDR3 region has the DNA TGTGCCAGCAGCTTAGCTATTAGCGGGGTTGCAGATACGCAGTATTTT. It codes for CASSLAISGVADTQYF.